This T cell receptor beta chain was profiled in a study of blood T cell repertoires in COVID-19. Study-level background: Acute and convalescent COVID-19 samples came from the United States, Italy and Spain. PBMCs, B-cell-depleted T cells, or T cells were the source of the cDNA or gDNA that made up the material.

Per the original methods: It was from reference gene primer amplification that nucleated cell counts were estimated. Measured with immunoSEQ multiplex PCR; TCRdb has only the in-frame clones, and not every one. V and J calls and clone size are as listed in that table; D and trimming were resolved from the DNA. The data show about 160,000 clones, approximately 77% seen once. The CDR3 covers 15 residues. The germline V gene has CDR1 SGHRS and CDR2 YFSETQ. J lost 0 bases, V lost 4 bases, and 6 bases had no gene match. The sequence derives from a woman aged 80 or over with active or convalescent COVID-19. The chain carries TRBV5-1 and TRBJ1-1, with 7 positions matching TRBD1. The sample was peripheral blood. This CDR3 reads CASSPQGQLNTEAFF. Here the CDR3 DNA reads TGCGCCAGCAGCCCGCAGGGACAGTTGAACACTGAAGCTTTCTTT.